This T cell receptor beta chain was sequenced for a study of T cells after yellow fever vaccination. On the study more broadly: Fractions containing few cells were prepared with SMART-Seq v4 Ultra Low Input.

On this clonotype itself: Its matching antigen is unknown.

Study results and limitations: After the booster, 96% of CD4 and roughly nine tenths of CD8 primary-response clones were re-detected. One caveat is that FACS-sorted repertoires could contain abundant clonotypes contaminating from the bulk population.

TCRdb fed the 5' RACE reads into MiXCR, producing one record per CDR3 protein. The sample contains under 250,000 distinct CDR3 sequences, approximately 3% of which appear only once. The germline V gene encodes CDR1 MNHNY and CDR2 SVGAGI (reference sequence). V gave up 7 bases and J gave up 5 bases, with 8 bases separating them. CDR3 length: 11 residues. The TCR originated in a man in his late teens or twenties who received the YFV17D yellow fever vaccine. The source material was CD4+ T cells sorted from PBMCs, sampled 10 days after the yellow fever booster vaccination. The chain carries TRBV6-6 and TRBJ1-2; D uncertain. CDR3 coding DNA: TGTGCCAGCACCTACATGTATGGCTACACCTTC. It yields the protein CASTYMYGYTF.